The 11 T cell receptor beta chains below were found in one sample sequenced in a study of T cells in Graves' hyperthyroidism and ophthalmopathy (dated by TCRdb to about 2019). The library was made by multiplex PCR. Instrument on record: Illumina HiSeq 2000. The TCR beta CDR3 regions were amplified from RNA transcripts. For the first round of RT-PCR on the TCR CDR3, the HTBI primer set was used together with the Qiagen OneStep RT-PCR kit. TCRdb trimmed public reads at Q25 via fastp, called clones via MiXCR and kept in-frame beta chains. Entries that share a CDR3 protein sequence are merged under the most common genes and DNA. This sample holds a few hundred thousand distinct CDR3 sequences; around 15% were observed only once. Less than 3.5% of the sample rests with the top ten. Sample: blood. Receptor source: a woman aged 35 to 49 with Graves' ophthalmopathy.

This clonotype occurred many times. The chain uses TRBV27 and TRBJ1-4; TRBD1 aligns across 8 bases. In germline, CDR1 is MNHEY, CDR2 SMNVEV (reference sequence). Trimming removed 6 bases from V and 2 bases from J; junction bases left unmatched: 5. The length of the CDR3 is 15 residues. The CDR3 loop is CASRPTGATNEKLFF. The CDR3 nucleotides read TGTGCCAGCAGGCCGACAGGGGCTACTAATGAAAAACTGTTTTTT.

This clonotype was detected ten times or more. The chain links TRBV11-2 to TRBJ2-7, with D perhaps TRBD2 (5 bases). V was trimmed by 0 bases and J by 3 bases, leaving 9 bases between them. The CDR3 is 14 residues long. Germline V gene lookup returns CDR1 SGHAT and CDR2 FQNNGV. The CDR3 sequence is CASSLESGSYEQYF. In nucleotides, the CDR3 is TGTGCCAGCAGCTTAGAGTCGGGGAGCTACGAGCAGTACTTC.

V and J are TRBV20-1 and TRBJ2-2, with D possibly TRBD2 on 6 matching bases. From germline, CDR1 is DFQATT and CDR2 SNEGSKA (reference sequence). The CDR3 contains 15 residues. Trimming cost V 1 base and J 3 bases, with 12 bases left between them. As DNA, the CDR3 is TGCAGTGCTAGAGGGGGCGGGGTGGACACCGGGGAGCTGTTTTTT. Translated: CSARGGGVDTGELFF.

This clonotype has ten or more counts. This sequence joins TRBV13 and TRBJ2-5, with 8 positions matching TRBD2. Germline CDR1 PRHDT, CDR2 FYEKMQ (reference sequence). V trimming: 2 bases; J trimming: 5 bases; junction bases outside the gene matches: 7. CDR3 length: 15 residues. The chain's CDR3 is CASSLSGRAYETQYF. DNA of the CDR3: TGTGCCAGCAGCTTATCCGGGAGGGCCTATGAGACCCAGTACTTC.

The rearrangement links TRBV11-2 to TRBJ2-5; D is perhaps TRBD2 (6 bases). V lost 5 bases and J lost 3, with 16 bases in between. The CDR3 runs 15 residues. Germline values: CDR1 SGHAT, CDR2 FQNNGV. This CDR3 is CASSVRLGSEETQYF. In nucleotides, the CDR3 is TGTGCCAGCAGCGTCCGACTAGGGAGTGAAGAGACCCAGTACTTC. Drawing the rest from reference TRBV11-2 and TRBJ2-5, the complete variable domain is EAGVAQSPRYKIIEKRQSVAFWCNPISGHATLYWYQQILGQGPKLLIQFQNNGVVDDSQLPKDRFSAERLKGVDSTLKIQPAKLEDSAVYLCASSVRLGSEETQYFGPGTRLLVL.

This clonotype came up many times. CDR3 DNA: TGTGCCAGCAGCCCCCTGAGCGGGGGCCCCTACGAGCAGTACTTC. Translation gives CASSPLSGGPYEQYF. The J gene is TRBJ2-7, the V gene TRBV2, with TRBD2 matching 8 bases. CDR1 and CDR2 (germline): SNHLY, FYNNEI. This CDR3 is built from 15 residues. J lost 2 bases, V lost 6 bases, and 9 bases had no gene match.

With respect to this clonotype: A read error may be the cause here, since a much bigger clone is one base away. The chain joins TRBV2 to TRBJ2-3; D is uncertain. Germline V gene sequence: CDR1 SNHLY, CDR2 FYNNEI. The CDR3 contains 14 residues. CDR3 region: CASSAGFSTDTRYF. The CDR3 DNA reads TGTGCCAGCAGCGCAGGATTTAGCACAGATACGCGGTATTTT.

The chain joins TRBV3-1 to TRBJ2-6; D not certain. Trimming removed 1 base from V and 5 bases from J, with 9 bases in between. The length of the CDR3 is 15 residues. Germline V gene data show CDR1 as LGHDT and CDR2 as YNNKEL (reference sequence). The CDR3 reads CASSQATGRANVLTF. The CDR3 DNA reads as TGTGCCAGCAGCCAAGCGACTGGGAGGGCCAACGTCCTGACTTTC.

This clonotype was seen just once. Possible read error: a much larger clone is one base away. CDR3 loop: CASGPHLGTETKYF. CDR3 coding DNA: TGTGCCAGCGGACCACATTTGGGGACAGAGACCAAGTACTTC. This sequence joins TRBV2 and TRBJ2-5, with TRBD1 matching 7 bases. This CDR3 comprises 14 residues. Germline CDR1 is SNHLY and CDR2 is FYNNEI.

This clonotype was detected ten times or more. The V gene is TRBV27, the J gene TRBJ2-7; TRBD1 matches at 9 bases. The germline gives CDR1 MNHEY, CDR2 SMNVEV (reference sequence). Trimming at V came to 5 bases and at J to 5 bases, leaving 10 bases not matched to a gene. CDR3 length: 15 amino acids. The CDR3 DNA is TGTGCCAGCAGTCGCGCCGGGACAGGGAAAGACGAGCAGTACTTC. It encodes CASSRAGTGKDEQYF.

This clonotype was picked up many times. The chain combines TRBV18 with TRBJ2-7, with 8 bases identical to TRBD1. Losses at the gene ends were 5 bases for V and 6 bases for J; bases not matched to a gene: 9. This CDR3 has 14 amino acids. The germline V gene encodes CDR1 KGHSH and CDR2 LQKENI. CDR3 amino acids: CASSSTRQGSEQYF. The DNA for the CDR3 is TGTGCCAGCTCATCCACTCGACAGGGGAGCGAGCAGTACTTC.